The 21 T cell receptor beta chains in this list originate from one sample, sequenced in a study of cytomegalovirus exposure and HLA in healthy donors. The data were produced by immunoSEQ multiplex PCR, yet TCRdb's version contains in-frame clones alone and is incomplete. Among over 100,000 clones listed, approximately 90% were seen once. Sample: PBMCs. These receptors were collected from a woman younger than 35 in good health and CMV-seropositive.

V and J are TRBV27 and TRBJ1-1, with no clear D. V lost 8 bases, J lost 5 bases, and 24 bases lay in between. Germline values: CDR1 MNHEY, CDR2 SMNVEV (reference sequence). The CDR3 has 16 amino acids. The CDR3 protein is CASQAAPGTRGTEAFF. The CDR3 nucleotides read TGTGCCAGCCAAGCTGCCCCGGGCACCCGGGGAACTGAAGCTTTCTTT.

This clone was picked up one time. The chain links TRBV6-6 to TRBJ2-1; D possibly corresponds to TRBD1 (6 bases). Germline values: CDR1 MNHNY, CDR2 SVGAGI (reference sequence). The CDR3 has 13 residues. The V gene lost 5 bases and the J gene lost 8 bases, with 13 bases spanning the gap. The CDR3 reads CASSPLQGDEQFF. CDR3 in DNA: TGTGCCAGCAGTCCGCTACAGGGCGATGAGCAGTTCTTC.

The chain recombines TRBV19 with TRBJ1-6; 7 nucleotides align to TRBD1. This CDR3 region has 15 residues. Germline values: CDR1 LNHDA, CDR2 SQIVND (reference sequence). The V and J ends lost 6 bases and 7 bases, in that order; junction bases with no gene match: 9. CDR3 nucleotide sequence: TGTGCCAGTAGCGACAGGGATTTATGGAATTCACCCCTCCACTTT. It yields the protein CASSDRDLWNSPLHF.

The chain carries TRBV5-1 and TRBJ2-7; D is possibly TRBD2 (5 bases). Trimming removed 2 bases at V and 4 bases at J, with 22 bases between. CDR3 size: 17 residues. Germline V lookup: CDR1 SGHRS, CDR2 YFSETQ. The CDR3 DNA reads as TGCGCCAGCAGCTTACCCTCCCGCGGAGGAAGTATATACGAGCAGTACTTC. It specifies CASSLPSRGGSIYEQYF.

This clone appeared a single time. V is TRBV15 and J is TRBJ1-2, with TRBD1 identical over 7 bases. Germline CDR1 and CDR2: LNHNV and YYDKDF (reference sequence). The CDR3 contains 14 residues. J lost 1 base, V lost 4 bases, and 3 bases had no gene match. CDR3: CATSMGQFNYGYTF. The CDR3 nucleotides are TGTGCCACCAGCATGGGACAGTTTAACTATGGCTACACCTTC.

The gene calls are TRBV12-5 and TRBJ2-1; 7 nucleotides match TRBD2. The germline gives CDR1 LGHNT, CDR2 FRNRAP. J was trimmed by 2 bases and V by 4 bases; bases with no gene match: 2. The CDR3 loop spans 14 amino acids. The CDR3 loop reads CASGWGGAYNEQFF. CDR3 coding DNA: TGTGCTAGTGGTTGGGGGGGGGCCTACAATGAGCAGTTCTTC.

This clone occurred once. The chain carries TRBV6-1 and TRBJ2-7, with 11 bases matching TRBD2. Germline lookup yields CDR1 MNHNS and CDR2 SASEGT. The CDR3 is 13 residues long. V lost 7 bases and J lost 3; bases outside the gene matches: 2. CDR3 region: CASTGTSGYEQYF. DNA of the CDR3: TGTGCCAGCACCGGGACTAGCGGCTACGAGCAGTACTTC.

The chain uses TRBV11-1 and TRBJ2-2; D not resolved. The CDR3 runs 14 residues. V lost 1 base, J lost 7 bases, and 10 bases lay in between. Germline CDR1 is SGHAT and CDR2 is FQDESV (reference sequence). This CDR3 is CASSLVAQDGELFF. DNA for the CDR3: TGTGCCAGCAGCTTAGTCGCTCAGGACGGGGAGCTGTTTTTT.

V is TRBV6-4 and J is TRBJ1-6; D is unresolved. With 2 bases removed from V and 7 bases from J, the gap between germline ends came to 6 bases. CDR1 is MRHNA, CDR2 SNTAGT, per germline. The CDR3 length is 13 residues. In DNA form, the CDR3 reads TGTGCCAGCAGTGACGGGCAAAATTCACCCCTCCACTTT. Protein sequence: CASSDGQNSPLHF.

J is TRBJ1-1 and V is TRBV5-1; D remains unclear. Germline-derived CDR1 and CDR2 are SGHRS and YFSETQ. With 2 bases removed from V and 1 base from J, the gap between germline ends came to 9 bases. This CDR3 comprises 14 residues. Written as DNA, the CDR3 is TGCGCCAGCAGCTTAGCTCGCGGGAACACTGAAGCTTTCTTT. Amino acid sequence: CASSLARGNTEAFF.

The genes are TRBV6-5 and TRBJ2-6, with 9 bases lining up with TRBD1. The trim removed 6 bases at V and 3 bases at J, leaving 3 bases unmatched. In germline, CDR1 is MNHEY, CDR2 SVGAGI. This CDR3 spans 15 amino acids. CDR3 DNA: TGTGCCAGCAGCAGGACAGGGGTTGGGGCCAACGTCCTGACTTTC. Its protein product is CASSRTGVGANVLTF.

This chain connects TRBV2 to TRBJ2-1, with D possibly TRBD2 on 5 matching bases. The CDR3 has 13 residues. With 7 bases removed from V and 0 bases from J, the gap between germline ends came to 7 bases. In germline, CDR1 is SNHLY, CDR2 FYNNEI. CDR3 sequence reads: CASMAGSYNEQFF. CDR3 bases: TGTGCCAGCATGGCGGGCTCCTACAATGAGCAGTTCTTC.

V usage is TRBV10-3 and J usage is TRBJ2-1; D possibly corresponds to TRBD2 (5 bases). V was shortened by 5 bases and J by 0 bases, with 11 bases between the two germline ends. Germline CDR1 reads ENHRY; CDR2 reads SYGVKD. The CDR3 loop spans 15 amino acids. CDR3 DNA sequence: TGTGCCATCAGTCAGGAGGTAAGCTCCTACAATGAGCAGTTCTTC. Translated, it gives CAISQEVSSYNEQFF.

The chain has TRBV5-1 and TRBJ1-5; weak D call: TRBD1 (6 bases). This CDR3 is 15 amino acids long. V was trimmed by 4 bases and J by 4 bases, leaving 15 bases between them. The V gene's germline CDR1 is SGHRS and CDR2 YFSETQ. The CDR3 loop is CASSEQGIGNQPQHF. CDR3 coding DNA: TGCGCCAGCAGCGAACAGGGAATAGGGAATCAGCCCCAGCATTTT.

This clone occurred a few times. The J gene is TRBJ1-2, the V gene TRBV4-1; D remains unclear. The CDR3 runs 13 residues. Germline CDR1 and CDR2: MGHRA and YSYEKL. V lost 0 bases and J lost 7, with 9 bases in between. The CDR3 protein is CASSQDRRGGYTF. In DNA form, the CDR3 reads TGCGCCAGCAGCCAAGATCGGCGAGGTGGCTACACCTTC.

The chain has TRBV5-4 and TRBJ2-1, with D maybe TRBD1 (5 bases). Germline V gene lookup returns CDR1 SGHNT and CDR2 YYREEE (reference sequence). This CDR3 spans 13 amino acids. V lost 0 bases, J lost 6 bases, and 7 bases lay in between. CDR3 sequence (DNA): TGTGCCAGCAGCTTGGCAGGGCCCAATGAGCAGTTCTTC. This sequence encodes CASSLAGPNEQFF. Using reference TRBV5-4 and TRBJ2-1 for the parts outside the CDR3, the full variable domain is ETGVTQSPTHLIKTRGQQVTLRCSSQSGHNTVSWYQQALGQGPQFIFQYYREEENGRGNFPPRFSGLQFPNYSSELNVNALELDDSALYLCASSLAGPNEQFFGPGTRLTVL.

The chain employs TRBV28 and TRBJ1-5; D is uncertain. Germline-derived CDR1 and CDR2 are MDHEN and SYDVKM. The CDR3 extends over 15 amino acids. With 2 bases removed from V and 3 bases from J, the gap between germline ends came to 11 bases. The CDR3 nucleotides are TGTGCCAGCAGTTTAAGCGGCGGGTTCAATCAGCCCCAGCATTTT. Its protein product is CASSLSGGFNQPQHF.

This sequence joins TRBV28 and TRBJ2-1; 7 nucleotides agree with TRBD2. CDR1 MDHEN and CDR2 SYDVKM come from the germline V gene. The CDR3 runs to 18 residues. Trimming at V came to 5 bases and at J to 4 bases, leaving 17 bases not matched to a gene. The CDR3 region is CASSPRLATVFMYNEQFF. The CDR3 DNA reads TGTGCCAGCAGTCCTCGACTAGCAACCGTATTTATGTACAATGAGCAGTTCTTC.

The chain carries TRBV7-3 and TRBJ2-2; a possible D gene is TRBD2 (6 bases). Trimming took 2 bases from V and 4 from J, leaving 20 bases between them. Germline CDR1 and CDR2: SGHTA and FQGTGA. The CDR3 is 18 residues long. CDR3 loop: CASSLRGAAAKGTGELFF. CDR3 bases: TGTGCCAGCAGCTTACGCGGGGCCGCCGCCAAAGGCACCGGGGAGCTGTTTTTT.

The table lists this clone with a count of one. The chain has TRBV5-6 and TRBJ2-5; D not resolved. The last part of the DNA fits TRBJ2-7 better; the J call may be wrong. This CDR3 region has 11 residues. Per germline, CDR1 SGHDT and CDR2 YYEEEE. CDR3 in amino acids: CASSLGYEQYF. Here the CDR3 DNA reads TGTGCCAGCAGCCTGGGTTACGAGCAGTACTTC.

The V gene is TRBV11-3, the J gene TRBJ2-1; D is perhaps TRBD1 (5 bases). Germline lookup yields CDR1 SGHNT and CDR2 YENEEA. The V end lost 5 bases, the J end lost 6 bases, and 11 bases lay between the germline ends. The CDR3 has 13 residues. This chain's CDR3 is CASSLDRPNEQFF. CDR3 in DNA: TGTGCCAGCAGCCTTGACAGACCCAATGAGCAGTTCTTC.